These T cell receptor beta chains were read from a single sample in a study of cytotoxic CD8 clonotypes in ibrutinib-treated CLL. Only in-frame clones appear in the TCRdb table, and some are missing; sequencing was by immunoSEQ multiplex PCR. The sample contains 150,000 to 200,000 clones, roughly 88% of which appear only once. Sequences were derived from PBMCs, sampled at disease progression, from a patient treated with ibrutinib. The origin of the receptors is a human donor with chronic lymphocytic leukemia. CDR3s include the opening cysteine and the closing phenylalanine or tryptophan. D genes are given only for firm matches. Where a row states a size, it is once, few, many or the class of an expanded clone; other rows omit it.

v_call	j_call	d_call	clone_size	cdr3_aa	cdr3_nt
TRBV9	TRBJ2-7	NA	NA	CASSPQGFDEQYF	TGTGCCAGCAGCCCACAGGGATTTGACGAGCAGTACTTC
TRBV6-5	TRBJ1-5	NA	NA	CASRPRGDQPQHF	TGTGCCAGCAGACCCAGGGGAGATCAGCCCCAGCATTTT
TRBV28	TRBJ2-7	NA	NA	CASSLTPSYEQYF	TGTGCCAGCAGTTTAACTCCCTCCTACGAGCAGTACTTC
TRBV6-4	TRBJ2-3	TRBD2	NA	CASSDGLAGGPDTQYF	TGTGCCAGCAGTGACGGGCTAGCGGGAGGCCCGGATACGCAGTATTTT
TRBV7-8	TRBJ1-1	NA	NA	CASSLGAASTEAFF	TGTGCCAGCAGCTTAGGAGCGGCTAGCACTGAAGCTTTCTTT
TRBV7-9	TRBJ2-7	TRBD1	NA	CASSAYRDSAYEQYF	TGTGCCAGCAGCGCCTACCGGGACAGCGCCTACGAGCAGTACTTC
TRBV18	TRBJ1-5	NA	NA	CASSPQALAGLGDQPQHF	TGTGCCAGCTCACCACAGGCACTTGCCGGGTTGGGAGATCAGCCCCAGCATTTT
TRBV9	TRBJ2-2	TRBD2	NA	CASSTGTSGGELFF	TGTGCCAGCAGCACCGGGACTAGCGGCGGGGAGCTGTTTTTT
TRBV4-2	TRBJ2-7	NA	NA	CASSQDAPDRSLVEQYF	TGTGCCAGCAGCCAAGACGCTCCGGACAGATCTCTGGTAGAGCAGTACTTC
TRBV28	TRBJ2-4	TRBD2	NA	CASSSAGGRFDKNIQYF	TGTGCCAGCAGTTCAGCGGGAGGTCGTTTTGACAAAAACATTCAGTACTTC
TRBV4-1	TRBJ1-1	NA	NA	CASSRDKEAFF	TGCGCCAGCAGCCGGGACAAGGAAGCTTTCTTT
TRBV28	TRBJ1-4	NA	NA	CASTGGEKLFF	TGTGCCAGCACGGGTGGTGAAAAACTGTTTTTT
TRBV2	TRBJ2-5	TRBD1	NA	CASSRGGTGETQYF	TGTGCCAGCTCACGAGGAGGGACAGGAGAGACCCAGTACTTC
TRBV6-5	TRBJ2-5	NA	NA	CASSYSGRGVKTQYF	TGTGCCAGCAGTTACTCGGGCAGGGGGGTTAAGACCCAGTACTTC
TRBV7-9	TRBJ1-2	NA	NA	CASSLAGGISGGYTF	TGTGCCAGCAGCTTAGCTGGCGGGATCTCGGGAGGCTACACCTTC
TRBV7-9	TRBJ1-5	NA	NA	CASSPTGQPQHF	TGTGCCAGCAGCCCGACTGGACAGCCCCAGCATTTT
TRBV13	TRBJ1-4	NA	once	CASRIGANEKLFF	TGTGCCAGCAGGATAGGAGCTAATGAAAAACTGTTTTTT
TRBV27	TRBJ1-5	TRBD1	NA	CASSADRGLGQPQHF	TGTGCCAGCAGTGCGGACAGGGGGCTCGGACAGCCCCAGCATTTT
TRBV5-1	TRBJ2-3	TRBD2	NA	CASSLSGREDTQYF	TGCGCCAGCAGCTTGAGCGGGAGAGAAGATACGCAGTATTTT
TRBV11-2	TRBJ2-2	TRBD1	NA	CASSLGKWGTANTGELFF	TGTGCCAGCAGCTTAGGGAAATGGGGGACAGCGAACACCGGGGAGCTGTTTTTT
TRBV15	TRBJ1-4	NA	NA	CATSRGGATNEKLFF	TGTGCCACCAGCAGAGGGGGGGCAACTAATGAAAAACTGTTTTTT
TRBV4-2	TRBJ2-5	TRBD2	NA	CASSPGVAGIQETQYF	TGTGCCAGCAGCCCGGGAGTAGCGGGAATTCAAGAGACCCAGTACTTC
TRBV19	TRBJ1-2	TRBD1	NA	CASVVQGANYGYTF	TGTGCCAGTGTCGTTCAGGGGGCGAACTATGGCTACACCTTC
TRBV7-9	TRBJ1-2	TRBD1	NA	CASSSGMGQAGYGYTF	TGTGCCAGCAGCTCCGGCATGGGACAGGCGGGCTATGGCTACACCTTC
TRBV5-1	TRBJ1-2	NA	NA	CASSFVHGGDGYTF	TGCGCCAGCAGCTTTGTGCATGGGGGGGATGGCTACACCTTC
TRBV18	TRBJ1-5	TRBD1	NA	CASSHTTGGNSNQPQHF	TGTGCCAGCTCGCATACGACAGGGGGCAATAGCAATCAGCCCCAGCATTTT